The table lists the clone carrying this TCR beta chain with many counts. No antigen is known for it. This entry belongs to a study of response to subunit inactivated influenza vaccine. TCRdb processed the RT-PCR reads anew with MiXCR; each CDR3 protein has one entry. The table includes approximately 500,000 distinct CDR3 sequences, 10% to 15% detected once. Regarding the study as a whole: The authors put forward the suggestion that each seasonal influenza vaccination may bring in only a limited number of new T cells.

The V gene's germline CDR1 is SGHKS and CDR2 YYEKEE (reference sequence). V gave up 3 bases and J gave up 4 bases; unmatched junction bases: 3. The CDR3 consists of 15 residues. This TCR was recovered from a man aged 45 to 65 who received an inactivated influenza vaccine. This rearrangement joins TRBV5-5 to TRBJ2-1, with TRBD2 identical over 11 bases. The starting material was PBMCs from blood, obtained more than 35 days after vaccination. CDR3 sequence (DNA): TGTGCCAGCAGCTGGAGGACTAGCGGGTACAATGAGCAGTTCTTC. Translated, it gives CASSWRTSGYNEQFF.